This entry concerns a single TCR beta chain. Its antigen remains unknown. This entry comes from a study of T cells in localized non-small cell lung cancer. Assay used: immunoSEQ multiplex PCR; TCRdb lists only in-frame clones, some missing. In the table there are 70,000 to 85,000 clones, roughly 84% of which are singletons. The CDR3 totals 16 residues. Germline values: CDR1 MGHRA, CDR2 YSYEKL. Trimming cost V 2 bases and J 2 bases, with 14 bases left between them. Broader study findings: Adjacent lung exhibited a median of about 50 among the 100 most abundant tumor clones. Multi-region tumor sequencing was not done, so intratumor heterogeneity could not be excluded. Highest T cell clonality was seen in uninvolved adjacent lung, surpassing that measured in tumor. There was an association of higher blood T cell density with longer overall survival.

The sequenced sample was peripheral blood, obtained before any cancer treatment. The chain couples TRBV4-1 to TRBJ2-3; the D is unclear. This receptor was identified in an older female donor with stage I lung adenocarcinoma. The CDR3 DNA follows: TGCGCCAGCAGCCAACCGTTTCCTCCAAACACAGATACGCAGTATTTT. Amino acids: CASSQPFPPNTDTQYF.